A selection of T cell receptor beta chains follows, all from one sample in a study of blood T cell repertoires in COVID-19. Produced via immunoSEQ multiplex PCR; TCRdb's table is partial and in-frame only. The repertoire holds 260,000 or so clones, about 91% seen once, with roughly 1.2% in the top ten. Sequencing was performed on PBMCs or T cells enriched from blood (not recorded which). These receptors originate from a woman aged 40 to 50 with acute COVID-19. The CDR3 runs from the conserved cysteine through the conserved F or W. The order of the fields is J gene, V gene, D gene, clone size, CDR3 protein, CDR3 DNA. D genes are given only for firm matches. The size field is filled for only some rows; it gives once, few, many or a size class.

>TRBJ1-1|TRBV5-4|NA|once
CASSRSTVNTEAFF
TGTGCCAGCAGCCGGTCGACAGTGAACACTGAAGCTTTCTTT
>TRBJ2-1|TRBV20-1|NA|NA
CSAMRYNEQFF
TGCAGTGCCATGCGCTACAATGAGCAGTTCTTC
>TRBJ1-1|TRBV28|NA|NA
CASSTATQDTEAFF
TGTGCCAGCAGCACAGCAACCCAGGACACTGAAGCTTTCTTT
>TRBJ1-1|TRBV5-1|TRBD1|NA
CASSLVTGSTEAFF
TGCGCCAGCAGCTTGGTGACAGGGAGCACTGAAGCTTTCTTT
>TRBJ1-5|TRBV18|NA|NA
CASSPGENQPQHF
TGTGCCAGCTCCCCGGGGGAGAATCAGCCCCAGCATTTT
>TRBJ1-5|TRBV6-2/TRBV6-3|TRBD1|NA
CASSPRQGFPQPQHF
TGTGCCAGCAGTCCAAGACAGGGATTCCCTCAGCCCCAGCATTTT
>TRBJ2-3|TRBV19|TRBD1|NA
CASSSGTGEPDTQYF
TGTGCCAGTAGCTCCGGGACAGGGGAGCCAGATACGCAGTATTTT
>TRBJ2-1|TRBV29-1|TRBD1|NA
CSVTGVSYNEQFF
TGCAGCGTGACAGGGGTATCCTACAATGAGCAGTTCTTC
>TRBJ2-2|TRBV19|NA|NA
CASSIVQGGTGELFF
TGTGCCAGTAGTATTGTGCAGGGTGGAACCGGGGAGCTGTTTTTT
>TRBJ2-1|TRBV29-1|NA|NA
CSVEREQFF
TGCAGCGTTGAGCGAGAGCAGTTCTTC
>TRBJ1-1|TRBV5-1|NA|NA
CASSLEQNTEAFF
TGCGCCAGCAGCTTGGAACAGAACACTGAAGCTTTCTTT
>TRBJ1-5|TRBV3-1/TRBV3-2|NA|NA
CASSQWSDQPQHF
TGTGCCAGCAGCCAGTGGAGTGATCAGCCCCAGCATTTT
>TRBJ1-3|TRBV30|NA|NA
CAWSVSGKTGNTIYF
TGTGCCTGGAGTGTATCCGGGAAAACCGGAAACACCATATATTTT
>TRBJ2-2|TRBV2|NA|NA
CASSPETTGELFF
TGTGCCAGCAGTCCAGAAACCACCGGGGAGCTGTTTTTT
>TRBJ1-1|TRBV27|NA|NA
CASGWNGRDLMNTEAFF
TGTGCCAGCGGTTGGAATGGGAGGGACCTAATGAACACTGAAGCTTTCTTT
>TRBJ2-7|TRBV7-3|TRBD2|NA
CASSIGLAGAYEQYF
TGTGCCAGCAGCATCGGACTAGCGGGAGCCTACGAGCAGTACTTC